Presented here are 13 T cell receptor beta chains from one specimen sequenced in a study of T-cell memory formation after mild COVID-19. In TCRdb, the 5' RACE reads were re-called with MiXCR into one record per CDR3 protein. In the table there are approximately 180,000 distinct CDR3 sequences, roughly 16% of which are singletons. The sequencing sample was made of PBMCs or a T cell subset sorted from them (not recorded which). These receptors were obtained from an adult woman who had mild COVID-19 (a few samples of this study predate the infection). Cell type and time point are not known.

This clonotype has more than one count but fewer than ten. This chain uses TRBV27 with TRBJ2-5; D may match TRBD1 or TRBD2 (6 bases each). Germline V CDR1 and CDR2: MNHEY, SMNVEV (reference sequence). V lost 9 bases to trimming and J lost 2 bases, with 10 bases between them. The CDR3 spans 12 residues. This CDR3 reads CARQGLQETQYF. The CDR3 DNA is TGTGCCAGACAGGGACTGCAAGAGACCCAGTACTTC.

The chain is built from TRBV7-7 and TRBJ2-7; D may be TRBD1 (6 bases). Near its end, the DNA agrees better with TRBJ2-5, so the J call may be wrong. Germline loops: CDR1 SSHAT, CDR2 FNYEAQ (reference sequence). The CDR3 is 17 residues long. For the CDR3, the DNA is TGTGCCAGCAGCCCAAGTTTGGGGGCGGTGTACCAAGAGACCCAGTACTTC. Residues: CASSPSLGAVYQETQYF.

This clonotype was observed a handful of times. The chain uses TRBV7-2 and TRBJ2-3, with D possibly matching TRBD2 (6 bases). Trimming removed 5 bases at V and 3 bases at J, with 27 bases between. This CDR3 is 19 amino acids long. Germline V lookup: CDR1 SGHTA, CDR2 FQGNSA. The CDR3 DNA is TGTGCCAGCAGCCGTCAACCCGGCCGACTAGGGTTAACTACAGATACGCAGTATTTT. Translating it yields CASSRQPGRLGLTTDTQYF.

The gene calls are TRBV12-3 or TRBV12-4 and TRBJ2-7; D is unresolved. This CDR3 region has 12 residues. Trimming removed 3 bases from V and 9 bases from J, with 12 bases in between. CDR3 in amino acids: CASSFQVLGQYF. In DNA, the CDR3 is TGTGCCAGCAGTTTTCAGGTCTTGGGGCAGTACTTC.

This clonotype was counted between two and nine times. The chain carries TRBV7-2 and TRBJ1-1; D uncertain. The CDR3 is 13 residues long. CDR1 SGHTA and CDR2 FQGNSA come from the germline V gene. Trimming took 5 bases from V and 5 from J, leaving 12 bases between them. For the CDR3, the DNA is TGTGCCAGCAGCCCGTATTTGAGGACTGAAGCTTTCTTT. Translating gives CASSPYLRTEAFF.

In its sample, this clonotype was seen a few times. The CDR3 DNA follows: TGTGCCACCAGCAGGGATACAGGGAGACTGGCTGGAAACACCATATATTTT. Protein product: CATSRDTGRLAGNTIYF. The chain couples TRBV15 to TRBJ1-3, with D maybe TRBD1 (6 bases). V lost 3 bases, J lost 2 bases, and 17 bases lay in between. The CDR3 sequence is 17 residues long. Germline CDR1 reads LNHNV; CDR2 reads YYDKDF (reference sequence).

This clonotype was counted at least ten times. In DNA form, the CDR3 reads TGTGCCAGCGTCAGGGGGACCCAAGAGACCCAGTACTTC. This sequence encodes CASVRGTQETQYF. This chain links TRBV2 with TRBJ2-5, with 7 bases lining up with TRBD1. V shed 8 bases and J 1 base; nucleotides not matched to a gene: 4. CDR1 is SNHLY and CDR2 is FYNNEI in the germline V gene. The CDR3 runs 13 residues.

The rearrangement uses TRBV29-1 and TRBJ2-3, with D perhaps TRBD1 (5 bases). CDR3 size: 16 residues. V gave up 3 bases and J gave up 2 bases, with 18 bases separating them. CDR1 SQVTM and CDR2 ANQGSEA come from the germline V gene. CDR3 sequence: CSVDGSRVAITDTQYF. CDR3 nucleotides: TGCAGCGTTGACGGATCCAGGGTTGCGATCACAGATACGCAGTATTTT.

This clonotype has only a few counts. The CDR3 bases are TGTGCCAGCAGGCTAGCGGGAGTGTCCACCGGGGAGCTGTTTTTT. Residues: CASRLAGVSTGELFF. This chain connects TRBV11-2 to TRBJ2-2; 10 nucleotides agree with TRBD2. With 6 bases clipped from V and 4 bases from J, the junction kept 5 bases outside the gene matches. The CDR3 spans 15 residues. Germline loops: CDR1 SGHAT, CDR2 FQNNGV.

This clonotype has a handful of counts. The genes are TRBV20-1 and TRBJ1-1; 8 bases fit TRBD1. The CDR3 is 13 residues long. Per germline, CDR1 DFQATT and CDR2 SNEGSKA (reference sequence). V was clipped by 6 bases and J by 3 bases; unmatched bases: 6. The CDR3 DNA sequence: TGCAGTGCGTGGACAGGGCAGGACACTGAAGCTTTCTTT. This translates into CSAWTGQDTEAFF.

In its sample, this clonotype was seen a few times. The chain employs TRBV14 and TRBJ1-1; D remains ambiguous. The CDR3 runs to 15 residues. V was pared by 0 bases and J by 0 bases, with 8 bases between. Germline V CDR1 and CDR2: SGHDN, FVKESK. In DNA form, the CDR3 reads TGTGCCAGCAGCCAAGATCAGCTACTGAACACTGAAGCTTTCTTT. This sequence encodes CASSQDQLLNTEAFF.

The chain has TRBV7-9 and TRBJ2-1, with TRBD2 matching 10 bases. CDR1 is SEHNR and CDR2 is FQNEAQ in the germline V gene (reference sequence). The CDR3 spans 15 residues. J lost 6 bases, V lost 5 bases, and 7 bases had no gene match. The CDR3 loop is CASSPQASGGNEQFF. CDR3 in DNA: TGTGCCAGCAGCCCGCAGGCTAGCGGGGGCAATGAGCAGTTCTTC. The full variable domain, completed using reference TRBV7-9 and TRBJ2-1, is DTGVSQNPRHKITKRGQNVTFRCDPISEHNRLYWYRQTLGQGPEFLTYFQNEAQLEKSRLLSDRFSAERPKGSFSTLEIQRTEQGDSAMYLCASSPQASGGNEQFFGPGTRLTVL.

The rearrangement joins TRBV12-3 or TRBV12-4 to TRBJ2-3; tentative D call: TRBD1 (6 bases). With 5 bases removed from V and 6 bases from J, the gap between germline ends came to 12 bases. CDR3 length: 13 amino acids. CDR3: CASSLQGWDTQYF. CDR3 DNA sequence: TGTGCCAGCAGTCTACAGGGATGGGATACGCAGTATTTT.